One sample yielded the 30 T cell receptor beta chains listed below, sequenced in a study of cytomegalovirus exposure and HLA in healthy donors. Primers: 60 Vbeta forward and 13 Jbeta reverse. This table comes from immunoSEQ multiplex PCR, and its TCRdb copy is limited to in-frame clones, with some not included. The sample has some 150,000 clones; 60% to 80% are singletons. The sample consisted of PBMCs. The receptors here all came from a man aged 25-40 years in good health and CMV-seropositive.

This clone was counted a few times. The chain couples TRBV9 to TRBJ2-2; TRBD2 aligns across 10 bases. The length of the CDR3 is 15 residues. V was clipped by 6 bases and J by 5 bases; unmatched bases: 7. The germline V gene has CDR1 SGDLS and CDR2 YYNGEE. The CDR3 DNA is TGTGCCAGCAAAGCGGGGGGGCCTCAGACCGGGGAGCTGTTTTTT. Translated, it gives CASKAGGPQTGELFF.

This clone was detected only a few times. The chain recombines TRBV30 with TRBJ1-6; TRBD1 is a possible D gene (5 bases). The germline gives CDR1 GTSNPN, CDR2 SVGIG (reference sequence). V was clipped by 0 bases and J by 8 bases, with 11 bases between them. CDR3 length: 14 amino acids. CDR3 nucleotides: TGTGCCTGGAGTGTCATACGGGGGGATTCACCCCTCCACTTT. Residues: CAWSVIRGDSPLHF. Full variable domain (remainder filled in from reference TRBV30 and TRBJ1-6): SQTIHQWPATLVQPVGSPLSLECTVEGTSNPNLYWYRQAAGRGLQLLFYSVGIGQISSEVPQNLSASRPQDRQFILSSKKLLLSDSGFYLCAWSVIRGDSPLHFGNGTRLTVT.

This clone was seen only once. The chain joins TRBV10-1 to TRBJ2-1; 8 bases agree with TRBD1. Per the germline V gene, CDR1 is WNHNN and CDR2 is SYGVQD (reference sequence). V gave up 6 bases and J gave up 7 bases; unmatched junction bases: 8. The CDR3 has 14 amino acids. CDR3 in amino acids: CASRGQGTTNEQFF. For the CDR3, the DNA is TGCGCCAGCAGAGGACAGGGAACGACGAATGAGCAGTTCTTC.

The chain has TRBV6-6 and TRBJ1-1; possibly TRBD1 for D (5 bases). With 5 bases removed from V and 1 base from J, the gap between germline ends came to 14 bases. Germline V CDR1 and CDR2: MNHNY, SVGAGI (reference sequence). The CDR3 spans 15 residues. CDR3 coding DNA: TGTGCCAGCAGTGACATGACAGACGAGAACACTGAAGCTTTCTTT. The encoded protein is CASSDMTDENTEAFF.

There are a few counts of this clone. The chain recombines TRBV13 with TRBJ2-7, with a possible D match to TRBD2 (5 bases). CDR1 PRHDT and CDR2 FYEKMQ come from the germline V gene (reference sequence). The CDR3 has 14 amino acids. V lost 2 bases, J lost 9 bases, and 17 bases lay in between. CDR3 nucleotides: TGTGCCAGCAGCTTACGCGGCGGAGGCAAGGCGCAGTACTTC. It encodes CASSLRGGGKAQYF.

In its sample, this clone was seen a few times. The chain combines TRBV2 with TRBJ2-2; TRBD1 aligns across 11 bases. The CDR3 has 16 residues. Germline CDR1 SNHLY, CDR2 FYNNEI. V was clipped by 1 base and J by 9 bases; unmatched bases: 7. CDR3 protein: CASSEELDRGLRELFF. The CDR3 DNA reads TGTGCCAGCAGTGAAGAACTGGACAGGGGGCTACGGGAGCTGTTTTTT.

The chain employs TRBV5-1 and TRBJ1-3; 9 positions match TRBD1. This CDR3 region has 15 residues. CDR1 and CDR2 (germline): SGHRS, YFSETQ. Trimming at V came to 1 base and at J to 8 bases, leaving 7 bases not matched to a gene. The CDR3 nucleotides are TGCGCCAGCAGCTTGCCGGGACAGGGAATCGACACCATATATTTT. Its protein product is CASSLPGQGIDTIYF.

For the CDR3, the DNA is TGTGCCATCAGCCCCCAACCGGGACAGGGCCCGCTCCTTCGGGTGGAGACAAAACAAGAGACCCAGTACTTC. This encodes CAISPQPGQGPLLRVETKQETQYF. The V gene is TRBV10-3, the J gene TRBJ2-5; 9 bases line up with TRBD1. CDR3 size: 24 residues. With 6 bases clipped from V and 2 bases from J, the junction kept 34 bases outside the gene matches. Germline assignment: CDR1 ENHRY and CDR2 SYGVKD.

In DNA form, the CDR3 reads TGCGCCAGCAGCTTGGAGGGGGGGGAGACCCAGTACTTC. Protein: CASSLEGGETQYF. The chain employs TRBV5-1 and TRBJ2-5; perhaps TRBD2 as D (7 bases). The CDR3 sequence is 13 residues long. V gave up 0 bases and J gave up 5 bases, with 8 bases separating them. Germline V gives CDR1 SGHRS, CDR2 YFSETQ.

The J gene is TRBJ2-2, the V gene TRBV7-7, with 9 bases that match TRBD1. Germline CDR1 and CDR2: SSHAT and FNYEAQ (reference sequence). The CDR3 sequence is 14 residues long. Trimming took 4 bases from V and 5 from J; bases not matched to a gene: 2. The CDR3, as DNA: TGTGCCAGCAGCTCGACAGGGGGAACCGGGGAGCTGTTTTTT. This translates into CASSSTGGTGELFF.

This chain uses TRBV2 with TRBJ1-4, with D perhaps matching TRBD1 (6 bases). The V gene's germline CDR1 is SNHLY and CDR2 FYNNEI. V lost 6 bases and J 8 bases, leaving 19 bases between the germline ends. The CDR3 is 15 residues long. The CDR3 spells CASRGATALLEKLFF. The CDR3 DNA follows: TGTGCCAGCAGGGGGGCAACAGCCTTGTTAGAAAAACTGTTTTTT.

This clone was seen a single time. The V and J genes are TRBV4-1 and TRBJ2-1; D gene ambiguous. The CDR3 has 16 residues. Germline V gene sequence: CDR1 MGHRA, CDR2 YSYEKL. V dropped 0 bases and J dropped 8 bases, with 17 bases sitting between them. The CDR3 loop reads CASSQDENSPFYEQFF. The CDR3 DNA sequence: TGCGCCAGCAGCCAAGATGAGAACTCCCCTTTCTATGAGCAGTTCTTC.

The gene calls are TRBV6-5 and TRBJ2-7; D is uncertain. Trimming shortened V by 0 bases and J by 5 bases, and 17 bases separated the two germline ends. From germline, CDR1 is MNHEY and CDR2 SVGAGI. The CDR3 is 16 amino acids. The CDR3, as DNA: TGTGCCAGCAGTTACTCGCGACACTTGGGCATCCACGAGCAGTACTTC. As protein: CASSYSRHLGIHEQYF.

J is TRBJ2-7 and V is TRBV19; D is perhaps TRBD1 (5 bases). From germline, CDR1 is LNHDA and CDR2 SQIVND (reference sequence). Trimming pared 9 bases from V and 1 base from J, leaving 13 bases between. The CDR3 covers 13 residues. CDR3 region: CASSTAPSYEQYF. The CDR3, as DNA: TGTGCCAGCTCGACAGCACCATCCTACGAGCAGTACTTC.

V and J are TRBV9 and TRBJ2-2; D remains ambiguous. This CDR3 has 17 amino acids. The V gene lost 4 bases and the J gene lost 2 bases, with 18 bases spanning the gap. Germline-derived CDR1 and CDR2 are SGDLS and YYNGEE. CDR3 sequence reads: CASSSRPISINTGELFF. The DNA for the CDR3 is TGTGCCAGCAGCTCCCGTCCTATTAGTATAAACACCGGGGAGCTGTTTTTT. The whole variable domain, filled in from reference TRBV9 and TRBJ2-2, reads DSGVTQTPKHLITATGQRVTLRCSPRSGDLSVYWYQQSLDQGLQFLIQYYNGEERAKGNILERFSAQQFPDLHSELNLSSLELGDSALYFCASSSRPISINTGELFFGEGSRLTVL.

The V and J genes are TRBV6-1 and TRBJ2-1; 10 bases fit TRBD2. The length of the CDR3 is 15 residues. The germline V gene encodes CDR1 MNHNS and CDR2 SASEGT. V gave up 2 bases and J gave up 2 bases; unmatched junction bases: 0. Written as DNA, the CDR3 is TGTGCCAGCAGTGAAAGCGGGGGGGCCTACAATGAGCAGTTCTTC. Protein product: CASSESGGAYNEQFF.

This clone appeared a few times. The chain is built from TRBV6-5 and TRBJ2-3; 7 nucleotides line up with TRBD1. Germline CDR1 MNHEY, CDR2 SVGAGI. CDR3 length: 15 residues. The junction had 2 bases not matched to a gene; V was cut back by 0 bases and J by 2 bases. CDR3 in amino acids: CASSYSGTATDTQYF. As DNA, the CDR3 is TGTGCCAGCAGTTACTCAGGGACAGCCACAGATACGCAGTATTTT.

The chain joins TRBV7-3 to TRBJ2-2; D ambiguous. Germline loops: CDR1 SGHTA, CDR2 FQGTGA. V was cut by 1 base and J by 4 bases, with 4 bases left in between. This CDR3 comprises 13 residues. The CDR3: CASSLIGTGELFF. The DNA of the CDR3 is TGTGCCAGCAGCTTAATCGGCACCGGGGAGCTGTTTTTT.

This clone turned up a few times. The chain carries TRBV2 and TRBJ1-1; maybe TRBD1 (6 bases). CDR3 size: 13 residues. The V end lost 6 bases, the J end lost 0 bases, and 8 bases lay between the germline ends. Germline CDR1 and CDR2: SNHLY and FYNNEI. This CDR3 reads CASRGQLNTEAFF. The CDR3 nucleotides are TGTGCCAGCAGGGGACAACTGAACACTGAAGCTTTCTTT. The variable domain in full, completed from reference TRBV2 and TRBJ1-1, reads EPEVTQTPSHQVTQMGQEVILRCVPISNHLYFYWYRQILGQKVEFLVSFYNNEISEKSEIFDDQFSVERPDGSNFTLKIRSTKLEDSAMYFCASRGQLNTEAFFGQGTRLTVV.

The V call is TRBV30, the J call TRBJ1-1; D is ambiguous. Trimming removed 3 bases at V and 3 bases at J, with 11 bases between. CDR3 length equals 13 residues. CDR1 is GTSNPN and CDR2 is SVGIG in the germline V gene (reference sequence). CDR3 loop: CAWSRGLDTEAFF. In nucleotides, the CDR3 is TGTGCCTGGAGCAGAGGGTTGGACACTGAAGCTTTCTTT.

This clone was observed a few times. V and J are TRBV6-5 and TRBJ2-7; D is ambiguous. This CDR3 region has 12 residues. The V end lost 3 bases, the J end lost 6 bases, and 9 bases lay between the germline ends. Germline CDR1 and CDR2: MNHEY and SVGAGI. DNA of the CDR3: TGTGCCAGCAGTTATCCCGCTAGCGAGCAGTACTTC. Residues: CASSYPASEQYF.

This clone has just a few counts. This chain's CDR3 is CASSLWGAGSSTDTQYF. CDR3 bases: TGCGCCAGCAGCTTGTGGGGTGCGGGATCTAGCACAGATACGCAGTATTTT. This sequence joins TRBV5-1 and TRBJ2-3, with D maybe TRBD2 (6 bases). V lost 1 base and J 0 bases, leaving 15 bases between the germline ends. Per the germline V gene, CDR1 is SGHRS and CDR2 is YFSETQ. The CDR3 spans 17 residues. The whole variable domain, filled in from reference TRBV5-1 and TRBJ2-3, reads KAGVTQTPRYLIKTRGQQVTLSCSPISGHRSVSWYQQTPGQGLQFLFEYFSETQRNKGNFPGRFSGRQFSNSRSEMNVSTLELGDSALYLCASSLWGAGSSTDTQYFGPGTRLTVL.

This sequence joins TRBV5-1 and TRBJ2-5; D unresolved. Trimming stripped 1 base from V and 2 bases from J, with 12 bases between. Germline V gene sequence: CDR1 SGHRS, CDR2 YFSETQ. The CDR3 is 15 amino acids. The CDR3 sequence is CASSLTANIQETQYF. The CDR3 DNA follows: TGCGCCAGCAGCTTGACAGCTAACATTCAAGAGACCCAGTACTTC.

The rearrangement links TRBV4-1 to TRBJ2-7; 13 nucleotides agree with TRBD2. The germline V gene encodes CDR1 MGHRA and CDR2 YSYEKL. J was trimmed by 2 bases and V by 4 bases; bases with no gene match: 5. The CDR3 covers 16 residues. The CDR3 DNA is TGCGCCAGCAGCCTCCGGACTAGCGGGGGAACCTACGAGCAGTACTTC. As protein: CASSLRTSGGTYEQYF.

This chain connects TRBV19 to TRBJ2-2; 10 nucleotides agree with TRBD1. CDR3 length: 17 residues. V gave up 5 bases and J gave up 4 bases; unmatched junction bases: 10. The germline V gene encodes CDR1 LNHDA and CDR2 SQIVND (reference sequence). The CDR3 sequence is CASSPDRGRFLTGELFF. DNA for the CDR3: TGTGCCAGTAGTCCCGACAGGGGGCGATTCCTCACCGGGGAGCTGTTTTTT.

The DNA of the CDR3 is TGCGCCAGCAGCACTAGCGGGGTCAACACCGGGGAGCTGTTTTTT. Its translation: CASSTSGVNTGELFF. The V and J genes are TRBV5-1 and TRBJ2-2; 10 bases align to TRBD2. Trimming took 4 bases from V and 2 from J; bases not matched to a gene: 2. Germline V lookup: CDR1 SGHRS, CDR2 YFSETQ. The CDR3 has 15 amino acids.

The chain joins TRBV19 to TRBJ1-1; TRBD1 agrees at 7 bases. The CDR3 contains 11 residues. Germline CDR1 reads LNHDA; CDR2 reads SQIVND (reference sequence). J gave up 3 bases and V 9 bases, and 1 base lay outside the gene matches. The CDR3 spells CASRGDTEAFF. CDR3 bases: TGTGCCAGCAGGGGGGACACTGAAGCTTTCTTT.

This clone was picked up a small number of times. The rearrangement joins TRBV29-1 to TRBJ2-7; 8 positions agree with TRBD1. CDR1 is SQVTM and CDR2 is ANQGSEA in the germline V gene. The CDR3 is 13 residues long. Trimming took 5 bases from V and 0 from J; bases not matched to a gene: 3. The CDR3 DNA follows: TGCAGCGTTCGGGACAGGAGCTCCTACGAGCAGTACTTC. Protein product: CSVRDRSSYEQYF.

The chain combines TRBV2 with TRBJ1-5; TRBD1 is a possible D gene (5 bases). The V end was cut by 6 bases, the J end by 2 bases, with 11 bases between. Germline CDR1 and CDR2: SNHLY and FYNNEI. This CDR3 is built from 14 residues. For the CDR3, the DNA is TGTGCCAGCAGCCCGGGACTGGGCAATCAGCCCCAGCATTTT. Translating it yields CASSPGLGNQPQHF.

The J gene is TRBJ1-2, the V gene TRBV11-2; D possibly corresponds to TRBD1 (5 bases). V was pared by 0 bases and J by 8 bases, with 10 bases between. Per the germline V gene, CDR1 is SGHAT and CDR2 is FQNNGV. The CDR3 consists of 13 residues. The CDR3 loop is CASSLDSGQGYTF. The CDR3 DNA reads TGTGCCAGCAGCTTAGATTCAGGGCAGGGCTACACCTTC.